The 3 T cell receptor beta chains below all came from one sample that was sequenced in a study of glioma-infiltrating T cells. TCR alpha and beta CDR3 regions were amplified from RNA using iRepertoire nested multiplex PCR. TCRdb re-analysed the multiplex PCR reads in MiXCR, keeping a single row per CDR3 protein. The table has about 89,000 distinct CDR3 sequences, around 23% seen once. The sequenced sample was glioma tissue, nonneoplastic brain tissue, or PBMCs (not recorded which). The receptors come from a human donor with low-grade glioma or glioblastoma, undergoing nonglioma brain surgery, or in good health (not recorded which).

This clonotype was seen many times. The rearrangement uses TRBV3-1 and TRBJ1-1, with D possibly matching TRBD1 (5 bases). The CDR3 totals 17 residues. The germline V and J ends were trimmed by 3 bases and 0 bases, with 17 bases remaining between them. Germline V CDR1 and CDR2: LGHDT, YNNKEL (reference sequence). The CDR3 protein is CASSHLDSTYMNTEAFF. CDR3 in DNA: TGTGCCAGCAGCCATCTCGACAGTACCTACATGAACACTGAAGCTTTCTTT.

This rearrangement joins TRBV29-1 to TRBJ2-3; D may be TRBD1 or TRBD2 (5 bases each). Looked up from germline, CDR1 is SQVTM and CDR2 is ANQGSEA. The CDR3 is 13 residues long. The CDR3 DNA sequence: TGCATCGCCTCCAGGGATACGGGGGATACGCAGTATTTT. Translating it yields CIASRDTGDTQYF.

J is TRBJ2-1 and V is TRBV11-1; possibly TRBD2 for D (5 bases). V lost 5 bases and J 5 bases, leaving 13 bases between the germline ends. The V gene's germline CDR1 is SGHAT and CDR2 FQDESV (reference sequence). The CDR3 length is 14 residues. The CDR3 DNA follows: TGTGCCAGCAGCGCGTCCGGGAATCACAATGAGCAGTTCTTC. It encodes CASSASGNHNEQFF.